The 19 T cell receptor beta chains listed next were all sequenced from one sample in a study of blood T cell repertoires in COVID-19. Data came from immunoSEQ multiplex PCR; TCRdb stores just in-frame clones and leaves some out. The sample records around 280,000 clones, roughly 86% being singletons. The specimen was peripheral blood. All receptors come from a young woman with COVID-19, enrolled during active disease.

The rearrangement joins TRBV6-5 to TRBJ1-1; weak D call: TRBD1 (6 bases). The V and J ends lost 3 bases and 3 bases respectively, with 11 bases between them. The CDR3 loop spans 14 amino acids. CDR1 is MNHEY and CDR2 is SVGAGI in the germline V gene. The CDR3 region is CASSYDRWDTEAFF. Here the CDR3 DNA reads TGTGCCAGCAGTTATGACAGGTGGGACACTGAAGCTTTCTTT.

Only a few counts were recorded for this clone. This sequence joins TRBV6-2 or TRBV6-3 and TRBJ1-5; 7 positions agree with TRBD1. The germline V gene has CDR1 MNHEY and CDR2 SVGEGT. This CDR3 comprises 15 residues. V lost 2 bases, J lost 7 bases, and 8 bases stayed unmatched. The CDR3: CASSYGQGEGQPQHF. CDR3 in DNA: TGTGCCAGCAGTTACGGGCAGGGGGAAGGCCAGCCCCAGCATTTT.

The V and J genes are TRBV21-1 and TRBJ2-7; the table's D gene call, TRBD1, was not cross checked with the DNA. TRBV21-1 is a recognized pseudogene. The CDR3 runs to 16 residues. The CDR3 loop is CASSKAGRDSNYEQYF. The CDR3 nucleotides read TGTGCCAGCAGCAAAGCCGGACGGGACAGCAATTACGAGCAGTACTTC.

Only a few counts were recorded for this clone. V is TRBV4-3 and J is TRBJ2-3, with 9 bases that match TRBD2. The CDR3 runs 15 residues. Unmatched junction bases numbered 4, after V lost 4 bases and J lost 2 bases. Per the germline V gene, CDR1 is LGHNA and CDR2 is YSLEER. The CDR3 region has the DNA TGCGCCAGCAGCCTGGGGACTAGCCACACAGATACGCAGTATTTT. Translated, it gives CASSLGTSHTDTQYF.

The V call is TRBV4-1, the J call TRBJ1-4, with 7 bases matching TRBD1. The germline V gene encodes CDR1 MGHRA and CDR2 YSYEKL. The CDR3 runs 15 residues. The junction had 6 bases not matched to a gene; V was cut back by 3 bases and J by 5 bases. The CDR3 spells CASSQEGAPNEKLFF. The CDR3 DNA follows: TGCGCCAGCAGCCAGGAGGGGGCGCCCAATGAAAAACTGTTTTTT.

The gene calls are TRBV7-2 and TRBJ1-1, with 7 bases identical to TRBD1. V lost 5 bases, J lost 11 bases, and 23 bases stayed unmatched. Looked up from germline, CDR1 is SGHTA and CDR2 is FQGNSA. The CDR3 contains 17 residues. DNA of the CDR3: TGTGCCAGCAGCGCAGATAGCATTTCAGGGGGGTACCACCTGGCTTTCTTT. This encodes CASSADSISGGYHLAFF.

V usage is TRBV15 and J usage is TRBJ2-1, with 7 bases fitting TRBD2. The trim removed 0 bases at V and 6 bases at J, leaving 8 bases unmatched. The CDR3 consists of 16 residues. Germline-derived CDR1 and CDR2 are LNHNV and YYDKDF (reference sequence). The CDR3 is CATSRDLGGSSNEQFF. CDR3 sequence (DNA): TGTGCCACCAGCAGAGATCTCGGGGGGTCGAGCAATGAGCAGTTCTTC.

In this sample, this clone turned up a few times. The chain joins TRBV2 to TRBJ2-7, with 12 bases matching TRBD2. The CDR3 totals 15 residues. CDR1 and CDR2 from the germline V gene are SNHLY and FYNNEI. The trim removed 5 bases at V and 3 bases at J, leaving 5 bases unmatched. The CDR3 region is CASSPTSGRIYEQYF. CDR3 nucleotides: TGTGCCAGCAGTCCCACTAGCGGGAGGATCTACGAGCAGTACTTC.

The chain uses TRBV7-2 and TRBJ2-7, with D maybe TRBD2 (5 bases). V lost 5 bases to trimming and J lost 5 bases, with 13 bases between them. This CDR3 is built from 13 residues. The germline V gene encodes CDR1 SGHTA and CDR2 FQGNSA. The CDR3 reads CASSRGRNHEQYF. The DNA of the CDR3 is TGTGCCAGCAGCCGGGGTAGAAACCACGAGCAGTACTTC. Supplemented by reference TRBV7-2 and TRBJ2-7, the full variable domain reads GAGVSQSPSNKVTEKGKDVELRCDPISGHTALYWYRQSLGQGLEFLIYFQGNSAPDKSGLPSDRFSAERTGGSVSTLTIQRTQQEDSAVYLCASSRGRNHEQYFGPGTRLTVT.

This clone was observed a single time. J is TRBJ1-3 and V is TRBV5-4; the match to TRBD1 covers 9 bases. The ends lost 4 bases at V and 4 bases at J; junction bases unmatched: 12. The CDR3 has 17 residues. Germline CDR1 is SGHNT and CDR2 is YYREEE (reference sequence). CDR3 coding DNA: TGTGCCAGCAGCCAGGGGGGACAGGGACCCTCCGGAAACACCATATATTTT. It encodes CASSQGGQGPSGNTIYF.

The chain carries TRBV10-2 and TRBJ2-3; 9 nucleotides align to TRBD1. This CDR3 is built from 13 residues. Germline V CDR1 and CDR2: WSHSY, SAAADI. V lost 6 bases and J lost 10; bases outside the gene matches: 8. This CDR3 is CASRDRGSAAQYF. The CDR3 DNA is TGCGCCAGCAGGGACAGGGGCTCAGCTGCGCAGTATTTT.

The V and J genes are TRBV5-4 and TRBJ1-1; tentatively, D is TRBD1 (5 bases). There are 14 residues in the CDR3. Trimming stripped 0 bases from V and 8 bases from J, with 14 bases between. The V gene's germline CDR1 is SGHNT and CDR2 YYREEE (reference sequence). CDR3 in amino acids: CASSLVGPSREAFF. The CDR3 bases are TGTGCCAGCAGCTTGGTGGGGCCGAGTAGGGAAGCTTTCTTT. The whole variable domain, remainder taken from reference TRBV5-4 and TRBJ1-1, is ETGVTQSPTHLIKTRGQQVTLRCSSQSGHNTVSWYQQALGQGPQFIFQYYREEENGRGNFPPRFSGLQFPNYSSELNVNALELDDSALYLCASSLVGPSREAFFGQGTRLTVV.

The rearrangement links TRBV4-1 to TRBJ2-2; a weak D match, TRBD1 (5 bases). Germline assignment: CDR1 MGHRA and CDR2 YSYEKL. Trimming stripped 9 bases from V and 7 bases from J, with 15 bases between. The CDR3 spans 13 residues. DNA for the CDR3: TGCGCCAGTGGGGTGTGGGGCAACGGGGAGCTGTTTTTT. Encoded protein: CASGVWGNGELFF.

This clone was counted once. V gene TRBV7-6 combines with J gene TRBJ2-5; TRBD1 aligns across 7 bases. V lost 0 bases to trimming and J lost 7 bases; unmatched junction nucleotides: 11. The CDR3 is 16 residues long. The germline CDR1 and CDR2 sequences are SGHVS and FNYEAQ. The CDR3 loop is CASSLAATGSFATQYF. The CDR3 DNA follows: TGTGCCAGCAGCTTAGCGGCGACAGGGAGTTTTGCGACCCAGTACTTC.

This clone showed up just a few times. The germline gene is not matched at one end of the junction; a read error may be the cause. This chain uses TRBV7-7 with TRBJ2-7, with 11 positions matching TRBD1. CDR1 and CDR2 (germline): SSHAT, FNYEAQ (reference sequence). The CDR3 has 14 amino acids. The CDR3 reads CASSSGQGAHEQYF. The CDR3 DNA reads as TGTGCTAGCAGCTCAGGACAGGGGGCCCACGAGCAGTACTTC.

This rearrangement joins TRBV6-2 or TRBV6-3 to TRBJ2-7; 9 bases are shared with TRBD2. There are 14 residues in the CDR3. V gave up 0 bases and J gave up 9 bases; unmatched junction bases: 6. The germline gives CDR1 MNHEY, CDR2 SVGEGT. The CDR3 DNA follows: TGTGCCAGCAGTTACTCTCTAGCGGGACTGGTGCAGTACTTC. Protein product: CASSYSLAGLVQYF.

The CDR3 nucleotides are TGTGCCAGTACCCCCAACAGGGGGCGCGCCGCTACTAATGAAAAACTGTTTTTT. This translates into CASTPNRGRAATNEKLFF. The chain is built from TRBV19 and TRBJ1-4; 9 nucleotides match TRBD1. V gave up 7 bases and J gave up 2 bases; unmatched junction bases: 14. The V gene's germline CDR1 is LNHDA and CDR2 SQIVND (reference sequence). This CDR3 spans 18 amino acids.

This rearrangement joins TRBV2 to TRBJ2-2; 9 nucleotides match TRBD2. V lost 4 bases, J lost 3 bases, and 3 bases stayed unmatched. From germline, CDR1 is SNHLY and CDR2 FYNNEI. This CDR3 has 15 amino acids. The CDR3 protein is CASSVGLADTGELFF. In DNA, the CDR3 is TGTGCCAGCAGTGTGGGACTAGCCGACACCGGGGAGCTGTTTTTT.

The chain employs TRBV4-1 and TRBJ2-1; TRBD1 matches 10 bases. Germline V CDR1 and CDR2: MGHRA, YSYEKL. The ends lost 3 bases at V and 3 bases at J; junction bases unmatched: 2. The CDR3 runs 15 residues. The DNA of the CDR3 is TGCGCCAGCAGCCAGGACAGGGGGATCTACAATGAGCAGTTCTTC. This translates into CASSQDRGIYNEQFF.